A single sample is the source of the 19 T cell receptor beta chains below, sequenced in a study of T cells in Graves' hyperthyroidism and ophthalmopathy. Using RNA transcripts as the source, TCR beta CDR3 regions were amplified. In the first-round RT-PCR of the TCR CDR3, the HTBI primer set was used. TCRdb reprocessed the multiplex PCR reads via MiXCR and lists one record per CDR3 protein. The sample has around 300,000 distinct CDR3 sequences; about 14% are singletons. What was sequenced was blood. All receptors come from a woman aged 30 to 39 with Graves' hyperthyroidism that later progressed to Graves' ophthalmopathy.

This clonotype was seen repeatedly, ten times or more. The CDR3 here is CAWTPGGASNTEAFF. The CDR3 DNA is TGTGCCTGGACTCCCGGAGGAGCTTCGAACACTGAAGCTTTCTTT. This rearrangement joins TRBV30 to TRBJ1-1; D is ambiguous. The germline V gene encodes CDR1 GTSNPN and CDR2 SVGIG (reference sequence). This CDR3 has 15 residues. Trimming took 4 bases from V and 1 from J, leaving 16 bases between them. The variable domain in full, completed from reference TRBV30 and TRBJ1-1, reads SQTIHQWPATLVQPVGSPLSLECTVEGTSNPNLYWYRQAAGRGLQLLFYSVGIGQISSEVPQNLSASRPQDRQFILSSKKLLLSDSGFYLCAWTPGGASNTEAFFGQGTRLTVV.

V gene TRBV9 combines with J gene TRBJ1-5; D ambiguous. The CDR3 covers 15 residues. The germline gives CDR1 SGDLS, CDR2 YYNGEE. V was clipped by 0 bases and J by 0 bases, with 7 bases between them. The CDR3 nucleotides read TGTGCCAGCAGCGTAGAAGGGAATAGCAATCAGCCCCAGCATTTT. Encoded protein: CASSVEGNSNQPQHF.

The table lists this clonotype with many counts. J is TRBJ2-1 and V is TRBV3-1, with D possibly being TRBD1 (5 bases). The germline V gene has CDR1 LGHDT and CDR2 YNNKEL (reference sequence). There are 12 residues in the CDR3. V shed 6 bases and J shed 15 bases, with 18 bases lying between them. The chain's CDR3 is CASRGHEGLPFF. The CDR3 coding sequence is TGTGCCAGCAGAGGACATGAAGGGTTGCCGTTCTTC.

Here the CDR3 DNA reads TGTGCCAGTACCGGGACACTAAATTCACCCCTCCACTTT. This encodes CASTGTLNSPLHF. V is TRBV19 and J is TRBJ1-6; D possibly corresponds to TRBD1 (6 bases). Germline CDR1 LNHDA, CDR2 SQIVND (reference sequence). CDR3 size: 13 residues. With 7 bases removed from V and 7 bases from J, the gap between germline ends came to 11 bases.

Many counts were recorded for this clonotype. The V call is TRBV20-1, the J call TRBJ1-2; weak D call: TRBD1 (6 bases). CDR1 is DFQATT, CDR2 SNEGSKA, per germline (reference sequence). The V gene lost 6 bases and the J gene lost 4 bases, with 15 bases spanning the gap. This CDR3 spans 13 amino acids. CDR3 in DNA: TGCAGTGCCGGCGGGGGGCAGGGCTATGGCTACACCTTC. This sequence encodes CSAGGGQGYGYTF.

This clonotype was seen many times. The V gene is TRBV27, the J gene TRBJ2-2, with D tentatively TRBD1 (6 bases). The CDR3 is made up of 13 amino acids. The germline gives CDR1 MNHEY, CDR2 SMNVEV (reference sequence). V lost 6 bases to trimming and J lost 6 bases, with 11 bases between them. The CDR3 spells CASRPRGPGELFF. The CDR3 DNA sequence: TGTGCCAGCAGACCCAGGGGCCCCGGGGAGCTGTTTTTT.

In this sample, this clonotype turned up a few times. This chain links TRBV29-1 with TRBJ2-1; a weak D match, TRBD2 (6 bases). The CDR3 is 11 residues long. Germline values: CDR1 SQVTM, CDR2 ANQGSEA. V shed 0 bases and J shed 15 bases, with 12 bases lying between them. The CDR3 sequence: CSVEDGGLRFF. The DNA for the CDR3 is TGCAGCGTTGAAGATGGGGGACTTAGGTTCTTC.

The V call is TRBV29-1, the J call TRBJ2-1, with TRBD1 matching 9 bases. The CDR3 runs 14 residues. In germline, CDR1 is SQVTM, CDR2 ANQGSEA. V trimming: 6 bases; J trimming: 5 bases; junction bases outside the gene matches: 8. The CDR3 region is CSVLGQGSHNEQFF. The CDR3 DNA follows: TGCAGCGTCCTCGGACAGGGGTCCCACAATGAGCAGTTCTTC.

There are many counts of this clonotype. The J gene is TRBJ1-4, the V gene TRBV7-8; no reliable D call. Per germline, CDR1 SGHVS and CDR2 FQNEAQ. Deletions cut 1 base from V and 3 bases from J, with 15 bases between. The CDR3 loop spans 17 amino acids. This CDR3 reads CASSLVPSGSANEKLFF. Written as DNA, the CDR3 is TGTGCCAGCAGCTTAGTTCCCAGCGGGTCGGCTAATGAAAAACTGTTTTTT.

Ten or more counts support this clonotype. The chain joins TRBV5-5 to TRBJ2-2; 14 positions agree with TRBD2. Looked up from germline, CDR1 is SGHKS and CDR2 is YYEKEE (reference sequence). This CDR3 is built from 16 residues. V shed 4 bases and J 6 bases; nucleotides not matched to a gene: 5. CDR3 in amino acids: CASSQTSGRAAGELFF. The CDR3 DNA reads as TGTGCCAGCAGCCAGACTAGCGGGAGGGCCGCCGGGGAGCTGTTTTTT.

The sample holds many counts of this clonotype. The chain is built from TRBV6-2 or TRBV6-3 and TRBJ1-1; TRBD1 matches 7 bases. Germline CDR1 is MNHEY and CDR2 is SVGEGT. With 6 bases clipped from V and 8 bases from J, the junction kept 3 bases outside the gene matches. The CDR3 covers 11 residues. The DNA of the CDR3 is TGTGCCAGCAGCCAGGGGGGGGAAGCTTTCTTT. It is translated as CASSQGGEAFF.

This clonotype showed up just a few times. This sequence may be a read error, since a much larger clone differs from it by one base. The chain uses TRBV11-1 and TRBJ2-1; 9 bases line up with TRBD2. Germline CDR1 and CDR2: SGHAT and FQDESV (reference sequence). The CDR3 runs to 15 residues. V lost 6 bases to trimming and J lost 10 bases; unmatched junction nucleotides: 13. CDR3 nucleotides: TGTGCCAGCAGTCTCAGCGGGAGGCCTTTGAAGGAGCAGTTCTTC. Encoded protein: CASSLSGRPLKEQFF.

This clonotype was seen ten or more times. The chain recombines TRBV18 with TRBJ2-5, with D tentatively TRBD1 (6 bases). The V gene lost 6 bases and the J gene lost 4 bases, with 30 bases spanning the gap. This CDR3 is 19 amino acids long. CDR1 and CDR2 (germline): KGHSH, LQKENI. The chain's CDR3 is CASSIMDSSITPLRETQYF. CDR3 coding DNA: TGTGCCAGCTCCATTATGGACAGTAGCATCACTCCGCTCCGAGAGACCCAGTACTTC.

This clonotype was detected many times. This rearrangement joins TRBV7-9 to TRBJ2-7, with D tentatively TRBD1 (6 bases). Germline values: CDR1 SEHNR, CDR2 FQNEAQ (reference sequence). V lost 4 bases to trimming and J lost 3 bases, with 22 bases between them. This CDR3 is built from 17 residues. The CDR3 region has the DNA TGTGCCAGCAGCTCCCCTCCGGGACACGCGATTTACTACGAGCAGTACTTC. Translating gives CASSSPPGHAIYYEQYF. Full variable domain (rest looked up from reference TRBV7-9 and TRBJ2-7): DTGVSQNPRHKITKRGQNVTFRCDPISEHNRLYWYRQTLGQGPEFLTYFQNEAQLEKSRLLSDRFSAERPKGSFSTLEIQRTEQGDSAMYLCASSSPPGHAIYYEQYFGPGTRLTVT.

In regard to this clonotype: This may come from a read error, since a much larger clone is one base off. The V and J genes are TRBV28 and TRBJ1-2; D not resolved. The V gene's germline CDR1 is MDHEN and CDR2 SYDVKM. This CDR3 is 12 amino acids long. CDR3 in amino acids: CTSSLDHYGYTF. CDR3 in DNA: TGTACCAGCAGCCTCGACCACTATGGCTACACCTTC.

V and J are TRBV14 and TRBJ2-1, with D possibly matching TRBD1 (7 bases). This CDR3 has 15 residues. Per the germline V gene, CDR1 is SGHDN and CDR2 is FVKESK. V was pared by 2 bases and J by 8 bases, with 16 bases between. CDR3 coding DNA: TGTGCCAGCAGCCAACTCGGAGGGGGCTGGGATGAGCAGTTCTTC. Its protein product is CASSQLGGGWDEQFF.

This clonotype has only a few counts. The rearrangement uses TRBV15 and TRBJ1-5, with D perhaps TRBD1 (5 bases). Trimming left V 5 bases short and J 3 bases short, with 17 bases between. Germline loops: CDR1 LNHNV, CDR2 YYDKDF (reference sequence). CDR3 length: 16 residues. DNA of the CDR3: TGTGCCACCAGCCCGAGTGGGGGTACAGACAATCAGCCCCAGCATTTT. It codes for CATSPSGGTDNQPQHF.

This clonotype was recorded many times. CDR3 nucleotides: TGTGCCAGCAGCTTAGCGGGACAGGGTGATAACTATGGCTACACCTTC. Encoded protein: CASSLAGQGDNYGYTF. The chain joins TRBV7-9 to TRBJ1-2, with 9 nucleotides matching TRBD1. V was clipped by 0 bases and J by 1 base; unmatched bases: 3. The CDR3 loop spans 16 amino acids. CDR1 and CDR2 from the germline V gene are SEHNR and FQNEAQ (reference sequence).

This chain uses TRBV20-1 with TRBJ2-3, with TRBD1 matching over 10 bases. The V gene end was trimmed by 2 bases and the J gene end by 6 bases; junction bases not matched to a gene: 5. Germline-derived CDR1 and CDR2 are DFQATT and SNEGSKA (reference sequence). The CDR3 is made up of 14 amino acids. The CDR3 reads CSARPGQGIDTQYF. The DNA of the CDR3 is TGCAGTGCTAGACCGGGACAGGGGATTGATACGCAGTATTTT.